Listed below are T cell receptor beta chains from one sample, sequenced in a study of blood T cell repertoires in COVID-19. Using immunoSEQ multiplex PCR, the repertoire was profiled, and TCRdb retains in-frame clones only, with some absent. This sample carries over 150,000 clones, approximately 91% of them seen once, and the ten largest clones take roughly a sixth. Sequencing used peripheral blood. The receptor source for this set is a man aged 50-59 years with COVID-19, enrolled during active disease. The conserved cysteine and the conserved F or W are not part of the CDR3 here.

TRBJ1-4 TRBV29-1 SVTVGEKLF
TRBJ1-5 TRBV27 ASRGGVYQPQH
TRBJ1-1 TRBV14 ASSQSGLRTEAF
TRBJ1-2 TRBV7-8 ASSTTGDYGYT
TRBJ1-3 TRBV19 ASNPTGSGNTIY
TRBJ1-6 TRBV6-5 ASSYGPNNSPLH
TRBJ2-1 TRBV30 AWGATYNEQF
TRBJ1-1 TRBV12-3/TRBV12-4 ASSLPQTGGAF
TRBJ2-2 TRBV7-3 ASSLTPSGALTNTGELF
TRBJ2-7 TRBV3-1/TRBV3-2 ASSHLGGQRQQQY
TRBJ1-6 TRBV7-3 ASSINGQVNSPLH
TRBJ2-1 TRBV29-1 GLWGSGSNEQF
TRBJ2-7 TRBV2 ASSGGLEQY
TRBJ2-1 TRBV3-1/TRBV3-2 ASSQEAVAGSSEF
TRBJ1-4 TRBV29-1 SASQGATNEKLF
TRBJ2-5 TRBV2 ASSTGGQETQY
TRBJ2-3 TRBV11-3 ASPRTRDTQY
TRBJ2-7 TRBV19 ASTYSHKGDYEQY
TRBJ1-2 TRBV12-3/TRBV12-4 ASRPDSYGYT
TRBJ2-7 TRBV7-2 ASSLAGTSVYEQY
TRBJ1-6 TRBV7-8 ASSLVSGDDPPLH
TRBJ2-1 TRBV18 ASSPPSLAGGHEQF
TRBJ1-3 TRBV3-1/TRBV3-2 ASSQVSLSGNTIY
TRBJ2-2 TRBV9 ASSGREAINTGELF
TRBJ1-2 TRBV5-4 ASSLGERSGNYGYT
TRBJ2-5 TRBV3-1/TRBV3-2 ASSQEEPAGQLSQY
TRBJ2-5 TRBV19 ASSMLASKQETQY
TRBJ2-7 TRBV27 ASGFSGTSGSYEQY
TRBJ2-1 TRBV6-1 ASSETISGSSYNEQF
TRBJ2-7 TRBV9 ASSDRDFTYEQY
TRBJ2-7 TRBV7-8 ASSTRSSEGQY
TRBJ2-5 TRBV9 ASTQAWDKQETQY
TRBJ1-5 TRBV27 ASSFSGSNQPQH
TRBJ2-7 TRBV5-1 ASSWGRGGAGEQY
TRBJ2-2 TRBV5-1 ASSLDQGRAGELF
TRBJ1-1 TRBV28 ASSSGTWKAEAF
TRBJ1-2 TRBV6-5 ASSYLGSARTYGYT
TRBJ1-6 TRBV7-2 ASSARQTDNSPLH
TRBJ2-5 TRBV5-1 ASSTSSGRPTETQY
TRBJ1-3 TRBV3-1/TRBV3-2 ASSLPGLRNTIY
TRBJ1-2 TRBV7-8 ASSPPDRRYGYT
TRBJ2-3 TRBV10-3 AIRVGQGIADTQY
TRBJ2-2 TRBV2 ASSTPQGILGFGGELF
TRBJ1-6 TRBV12-5 ASGLELAGSPLH
TRBJ2-5 TRBV6-5 ASSSSGETQY
TRBJ2-7 TRBV27 ASSLSMTGGYEQY
TRBJ2-7 TRBV29-1 SAPGLADYEQY
TRBJ2-2 TRBV18 ASSPRTSGSYTGELF
TRBJ2-7 TRBV15 ATSPRDRESYEQY
TRBJ1-4 TRBV19 ASSIASGTGGEKLF
TRBJ2-7 TRBV5-6 ASSSRDRLYEQY
TRBJ1-2 TRBV3-1/TRBV3-2 ASSQGARYGYT
TRBJ1-4 TRBV21-1 ASSKWDRRKATNEKLF
TRBJ2-1 TRBV9 ASSVTHLSEQF
TRBJ1-1 TRBV7-2 ASSLRAGSEAF
TRBJ2-1 TRBV25-1 ASSGQWWASGRDNEQF
TRBJ2-1 TRBV20-1 SASGVGGDEQF
TRBJ2-1 TRBV5-1 ASSSLTRQGNSYNEQF
TRBJ1-2 TRBV5-1 ASSLPGQGGSGYT
TRBJ2-3 TRBV4-1 ASSPQGAGNTDTQY